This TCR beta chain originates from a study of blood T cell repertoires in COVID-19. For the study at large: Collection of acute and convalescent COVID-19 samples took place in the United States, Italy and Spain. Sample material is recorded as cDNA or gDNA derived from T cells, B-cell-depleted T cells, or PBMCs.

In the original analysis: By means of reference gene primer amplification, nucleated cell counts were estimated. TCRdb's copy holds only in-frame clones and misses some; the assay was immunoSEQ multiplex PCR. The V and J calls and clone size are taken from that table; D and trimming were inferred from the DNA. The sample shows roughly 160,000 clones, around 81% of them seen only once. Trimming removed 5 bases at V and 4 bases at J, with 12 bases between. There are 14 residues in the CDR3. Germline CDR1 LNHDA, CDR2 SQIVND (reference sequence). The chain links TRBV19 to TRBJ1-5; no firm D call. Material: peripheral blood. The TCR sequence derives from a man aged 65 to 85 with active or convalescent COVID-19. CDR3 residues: CASSFGTVNQPQHF. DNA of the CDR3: TGTGCCAGTAGTTTTGGAACAGTTAATCAGCCCCAGCATTTT.